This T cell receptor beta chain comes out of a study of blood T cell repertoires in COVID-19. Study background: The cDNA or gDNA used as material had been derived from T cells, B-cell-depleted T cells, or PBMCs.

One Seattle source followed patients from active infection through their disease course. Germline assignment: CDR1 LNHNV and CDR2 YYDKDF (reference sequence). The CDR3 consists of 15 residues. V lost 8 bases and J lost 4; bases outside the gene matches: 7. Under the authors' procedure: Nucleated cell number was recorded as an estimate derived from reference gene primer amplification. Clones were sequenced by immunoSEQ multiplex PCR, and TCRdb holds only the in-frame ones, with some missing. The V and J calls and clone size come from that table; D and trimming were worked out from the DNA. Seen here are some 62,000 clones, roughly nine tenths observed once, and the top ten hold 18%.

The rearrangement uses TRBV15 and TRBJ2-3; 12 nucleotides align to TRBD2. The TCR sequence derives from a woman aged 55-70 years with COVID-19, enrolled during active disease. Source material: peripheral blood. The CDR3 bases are TGTGCCACCTCTCCGACTAGCGGGAGAGCAGATACGCAGTATTTT. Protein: CATSPTSGRADTQYF.